These 17 T cell receptor beta chains share one sample of origin, sequenced in a study of regulatory T cells in long-lasting Graves disease. Time point described: newly diagnosed GD, antithyroid drugs for less than 3 months. Preparation of the TCR library used RNA extracted from PBMCs. Building the TCR beta libraries relied on iRepertoire HTBI primers, and CDR3 regions underwent Arm-PCR. Each CDR3 protein is one row after TCRdb ran MiXCR on the multiplex PCR reads. Altogether 530,000 or so distinct CDR3 sequences are present, approximately 13% being singletons, with the ten largest covering approximately 9.3%. This same sample was also part of a study on T cells in Graves' hyperthyroidism and ophthalmopathy.

Sample: peripheral blood mononuclear cells (PBMCs), taken at new diagnosis, from a patient treated with antithyroid drugs. The receptors shown here come from a man aged 30-40 years with Graves disease.

This clonotype appeared many times. This chain's CDR3 is CASSLGQFYGYTF. The CDR3 DNA follows: TGTGCCAGCAGCTTGGGACAGTTCTATGGCTACACCTTC. V is TRBV7-2 and J is TRBJ1-2, with 7 bases aligning to TRBD1. This CDR3 has 13 amino acids. Germline CDR1 reads SGHTA; CDR2 reads FQGNSA. Trimming at V came to 3 bases and at J to 4 bases, leaving 2 bases not matched to a gene. Full variable domain (outside the CDR3, taken from reference TRBV7-2 and TRBJ1-2): GAGVSQSPSNKVTEKGKDVELRCDPISGHTALYWYRQSLGQGLEFLIYFQGNSAPDKSGLPSDRFSAERTGGSVSTLTIQRTQQEDSAVYLCASSLGQFYGYTFGSGTRLTVV.

The rearrangement links TRBV7-9 to TRBJ2-3; a possible D gene is TRBD1 (7 bases). Trimming removed 5 bases at V and 9 bases at J, with 12 bases between. Germline CDR1 reads SEHNR; CDR2 reads FQNEAQ (reference sequence). CDR3 length: 12 amino acids. In DNA form, the CDR3 reads TGTGCCAGCAGCACGACAGGGAGGACGCAGTATTTT. This translates into CASSTTGRTQYF. Full variable domain (rest looked up from reference TRBV7-9 and TRBJ2-3): DTGVSQNPRHKITKRGQNVTFRCDPISEHNRLYWYRQTLGQGPEFLTYFQNEAQLEKSRLLSDRFSAERPKGSFSTLEIQRTEQGDSAMYLCASSTTGRTQYFGPGTRLTVL.

Many counts were recorded for this clonotype. This sequence joins TRBV5-6 and TRBJ2-5; 7 positions agree with TRBD1. V trimming: 3 bases; J trimming: 2 bases; junction bases outside the gene matches: 4. Germline values: CDR1 SGHDT, CDR2 YYEEEE. CDR3 size: 14 residues. The CDR3: CASSWQGQQETQYF. In DNA, the CDR3 is TGTGCCAGCAGCTGGCAGGGACAGCAAGAGACCCAGTACTTC.

This clonotype was observed many times. The V and J genes are TRBV6-2 or TRBV6-3 and TRBJ2-1; D is ambiguous. Germline CDR1 reads MNHEY; CDR2 reads SVGEGT. V was pared by 2 bases and J by 9 bases, with 14 bases between. This CDR3 region has 14 residues. CDR3 DNA: TGTGCCAGCAGTTACAGTGACCTCCTTAGTGAGCAGTTCTTC. Encoded protein: CASSYSDLLSEQFF.

This clonotype occurred many times. This sequence joins TRBV12-3 or TRBV12-4 and TRBJ1-4; D unresolved. The length of the CDR3 is 15 residues. Trimming left V 4 bases short and J 0 bases short, with 9 bases between. CDR3 region: CASSSHRATNEKLFF. The DNA for the CDR3 is TGTGCCAGCAGTTCCCACCGAGCAACTAATGAAAAACTGTTTTTT.

This clonotype occurred many times. The chain is built from TRBV12-3 or TRBV12-4 and TRBJ2-5, with a possible D match to TRBD2 (5 bases). The CDR3 is 13 residues long. V was shortened by 5 bases and J by 5 bases, with 12 bases between the two germline ends. Here the CDR3 reads CASSPLAQETQYF. CDR3 nucleotides: TGTGCCAGCAGTCCCCTAGCCCAGGAGACCCAGTACTTC.

This chain connects TRBV5-6 to TRBJ2-7, with TRBD2 matching over 10 bases. Germline assignment: CDR1 SGHDT and CDR2 YYEEEE. V lost 0 bases to trimming and J lost 2 bases; unmatched junction nucleotides: 5. The CDR3 contains 16 residues. CDR3 in DNA: TGTGCCAGCAGCTTGGAGCGGGAGGGGTCTACCTACGAGCAGTACTTC. Its protein is CASSLEREGSTYEQYF.

The CDR3 region is CASSRTGDPGTQYF. The CDR3 DNA reads as TGTGCCAGCAGCCGGACAGGCGACCCGGGTACGCAGTATTTT. This chain uses TRBV14 with TRBJ2-3, with 7 positions matching TRBD1. CDR3 size: 14 residues. Germline lookup yields CDR1 SGHDN and CDR2 FVKESK. V lost 4 bases to trimming and J lost 8 bases; unmatched junction nucleotides: 9.

The chain couples TRBV4-1 to TRBJ2-5; TRBD2 matches at 7 bases. The CDR3 has 14 amino acids. Germline V CDR1 and CDR2: MGHRA, YSYEKL. The V segment lost 3 bases and the J segment 5 bases; nucleotides outside the gene matches: 6. The CDR3 reads CASSHGGVRETQYF. The CDR3 DNA reads as TGCGCCAGCAGCCATGGGGGGGTGAGGGAGACCCAGTACTTC.

This clonotype was picked up a small number of times. V usage is TRBV29-1 and J usage is TRBJ1-2, with D perhaps matching TRBD1 (6 bases). The CDR3 runs to 12 residues. V lost 1 base to trimming and J lost 6 bases, with 9 bases between them. Germline V lookup: CDR1 SQVTM, CDR2 ANQGSEA. CDR3 bases: TGCAGCGTTGAAGTTGGGGGCGATGGCTACACCTTC. Protein: CSVEVGGDGYTF.

This clonotype was recorded a few times. The V gene is TRBV20-1, the J gene TRBJ2-3; 7 bases agree with TRBD2. This CDR3 is 15 amino acids long. V trimming: 1 base; J trimming: 1 base; junction bases outside the gene matches: 5. The germline gives CDR1 DFQATT, CDR2 SNEGSKA (reference sequence). The CDR3 DNA is TGCAGTGCTAGAGGTCCGGGGGGTGGCACAGATACGCAGTATTTT. Translating it yields CSARGPGGGTDTQYF.

V gene TRBV19 combines with J gene TRBJ2-3, with D hard to call. This CDR3 is 15 amino acids long. Germline CDR1 reads LNHDA; CDR2 reads SQIVND (reference sequence). Trimming pared 6 bases from V and 0 bases from J, leaving 13 bases between. CDR3 sequence: CASSERTYSTDTQYF. The CDR3 nucleotides read TGTGCCAGTAGCGAACGGACCTACAGCACAGATACGCAGTATTTT.

This clonotype was detected only once. This chain connects TRBV5-1 to TRBJ2-5; 9 bases line up with TRBD2. The CDR3 totals 17 residues. Looked up from germline, CDR1 is SGHRS and CDR2 is YFSETQ. With V trimmed by 0 bases and J by 4 bases, 10 bases remained unmatched. CDR3 in DNA: TGCGCCAGCAGCTTGGTATTTCAGCGGGAGGTCGTAGAGACCCAGTACTTC. Residues: CASSLVFQREVVETQYF.

J is TRBJ2-3 and V is TRBV15, with D tentatively TRBD2 (7 bases). The CDR3 has 17 amino acids. In germline, CDR1 is LNHNV, CDR2 YYDKDF (reference sequence). Trimming pared 5 bases from V and 0 bases from J, leaving 18 bases between. DNA of the CDR3: TGTGCCACCAGCGGGATGAAGGGGGGGGTTAGCACAGATACGCAGTATTTT. Amino acid sequence: CATSGMKGGVSTDTQYF.

This clonotype was seen a few times. The genes are TRBV29-1 and TRBJ2-7, with D perhaps matching TRBD1 (5 bases). The length of the CDR3 is 12 residues. Germline CDR1 SQVTM, CDR2 ANQGSEA. The V gene lost 7 bases and the J gene lost 1 base, with 11 bases spanning the gap. The CDR3 loop is CSAQGRSYEQYF. The CDR3 nucleotides read TGCAGCGCCCAGGGTAGATCCTACGAGCAGTACTTC.

In its sample, this clonotype was seen a few times. The junction and the germline gene differ at one end; a read error may be behind it. The chain carries TRBV12-5 and TRBJ2-1; 7 nucleotides match TRBD1. Germline values: CDR1 LGHNT, CDR2 FRNRAP. This CDR3 has 16 amino acids. CDR3 sequence reads: CASERSRDSIYNERFF. The DNA for the CDR3 is TGTGCTAGTGAACGATCACGGGACAGCATTTACAATGAGCGGTTCTTC.

This clonotype was counted a few times. This chain links TRBV20-1 with TRBJ1-5; D is unclear. The V and J ends lost 6 bases and 9 bases respectively, with 18 bases between them. CDR1 and CDR2 (germline): DFQATT, SNEGSKA (reference sequence). The length of the CDR3 is 13 residues. The CDR3 loop is CSAPDPWDLPQHF. Written as DNA, the CDR3 is TGCAGTGCACCAGACCCTTGGGATTTGCCCCAGCATTTT.